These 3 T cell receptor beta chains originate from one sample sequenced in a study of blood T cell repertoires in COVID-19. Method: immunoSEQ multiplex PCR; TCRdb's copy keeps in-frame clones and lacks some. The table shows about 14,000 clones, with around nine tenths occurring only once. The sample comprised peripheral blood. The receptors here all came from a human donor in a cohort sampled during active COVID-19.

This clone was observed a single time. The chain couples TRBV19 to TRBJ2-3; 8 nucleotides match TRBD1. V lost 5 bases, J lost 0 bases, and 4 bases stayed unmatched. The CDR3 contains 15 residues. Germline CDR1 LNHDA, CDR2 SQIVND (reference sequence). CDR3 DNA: TGTGCCAGTAGTCCCCGACAGGGGAGCACAGATACGCAGTATTTT. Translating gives CASSPRQGSTDTQYF.

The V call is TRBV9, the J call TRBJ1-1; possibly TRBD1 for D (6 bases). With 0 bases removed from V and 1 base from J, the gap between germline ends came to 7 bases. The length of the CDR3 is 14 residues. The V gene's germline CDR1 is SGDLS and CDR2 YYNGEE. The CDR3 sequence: CASSVGQANTEAFF. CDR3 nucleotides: TGTGCCAGCAGCGTAGGACAGGCGAACACTGAAGCTTTCTTT.

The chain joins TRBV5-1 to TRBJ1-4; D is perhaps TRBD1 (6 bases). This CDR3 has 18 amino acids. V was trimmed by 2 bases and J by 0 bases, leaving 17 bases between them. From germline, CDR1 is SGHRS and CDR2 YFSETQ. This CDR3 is CASSFRGLGAATNEKLFF. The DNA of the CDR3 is TGCGCCAGCAGCTTCAGAGGTTTGGGGGCTGCAACTAATGAAAAACTGTTTTTT.